Below are 9 T cell receptor beta chains sequenced from a single sample in a study of blood T cell repertoires in COVID-19. Using immunoSEQ multiplex PCR, the repertoire was profiled, and TCRdb retains in-frame clones only, with some absent. The sample has tens of thousands of clones; about 79% are singletons. Sequenced input: peripheral blood. The receptors originated from a woman aged 55-70 years with acute or convalescent COVID-19.

This clone was detected many times. This chain connects TRBV7-8 to TRBJ2-2, with 10 bases that match TRBD1. V was pared by 4 bases and J by 6 bases, with 5 bases of the junction left unmatched. Germline V gives CDR1 SGHVS, CDR2 FQNEAQ. CDR3 size: 15 residues. The CDR3 coding sequence is TGTGCCAGCAGCTCTACGGGACAGGGGTCCGGGGAGCTGTTTTTT. Its translation is CASSSTGQGSGELFF.

This clone was seen only once. This sequence joins TRBV24-1 and TRBJ2-3, with TRBD1 matching over 9 bases. CDR1 and CDR2 from the germline V gene are KGHDR and SFDVKD. V was clipped by 4 bases and J by 3 bases; unmatched bases: 4. The CDR3 has 15 amino acids. The CDR3 DNA is TGTGCCACCAGTGACCCGGGACAGGGTACAGATACGCAGTATTTT. Translated, it gives CATSDPGQGTDTQYF.

A word on this clone: One junction end disagrees with the germline gene, perhaps due to a read error. The CDR3 DNA is TGTGCTAGCAGCCTCATAGCGGGCGAAGTAGAGACCCAGTACTTC. This encodes CASSLIAGEVETQYF. This chain connects TRBV7-7 to TRBJ2-5, with TRBD2 matching over 7 bases. CDR3 length equals 15 residues. CDR1 and CDR2 (germline): SSHAT, FNYEAQ (reference sequence).

This chain uses TRBV2 with TRBJ2-1; 11 positions agree with TRBD2. The length of the CDR3 is 16 residues. The V segment lost 8 bases and the J segment 7 bases; nucleotides outside the gene matches: 13. In germline, CDR1 is SNHLY, CDR2 FYNNEI. Here the CDR3 DNA reads TGTGCCAGCCCGCCGGGCGCTAGCGGGGGGCTGAATGAGCAGTTCTTC. Translating gives CASPPGASGGLNEQFF.

The chain links TRBV19 to TRBJ1-2, with TRBD1 matching 11 bases. V was pared by 3 bases and J by 4 bases, with 4 bases of the junction left unmatched. CDR1 and CDR2 (germline): LNHDA, SQIVND (reference sequence). This CDR3 spans 15 amino acids. The CDR3 nucleotides are TGTGCCAGTAGTATCGCCGGGACAGGGGGCTATGGCTACACCTTC. Protein sequence: CASSIAGTGGYGYTF.

The chain couples TRBV6-5 to TRBJ1-2; D unclear. Germline V lookup: CDR1 MNHEY, CDR2 SVGAGI. This CDR3 has 15 residues. V gave up 6 bases and J gave up 3 bases, with 17 bases separating them. The CDR3 DNA follows: TGTGCCAGCAGCCCCACCGTCGAGGGATACTATGGCTACACCTTC. Translating it yields CASSPTVEGYYGYTF.

The chain recombines TRBV6-5 with TRBJ1-2; D may be TRBD1 (5 bases). There are 13 residues in the CDR3. The V gene lost 5 bases and the J gene lost 6 bases, with 13 bases spanning the gap. The germline V gene encodes CDR1 MNHEY and CDR2 SVGAGI. In DNA form, the CDR3 reads TGTGCCAGCAGTCGGCGCAGGGAAGATGGCTACACCTTC. It yields the protein CASSRRREDGYTF.

This chain links TRBV20-1 with TRBJ2-1; TRBD2 agrees at 11 bases. Unmatched junction bases numbered 13, after V lost 6 bases and J lost 9 bases. Per the germline V gene, CDR1 is DFQATT and CDR2 is SNEGSKA (reference sequence). The length of the CDR3 is 15 residues. CDR3 in amino acids: CSASDSGRATSEQFF. CDR3 sequence (DNA): TGCAGTGCCAGTGATAGCGGGAGGGCCACGAGTGAGCAGTTCTTC.

The V and J genes are TRBV13 and TRBJ2-7, with 9 positions matching TRBD1. The CDR3 totals 14 residues. Germline lookup yields CDR1 PRHDT and CDR2 FYEKMQ (reference sequence). The ends lost 5 bases at V and 3 bases at J; junction bases unmatched: 5. The CDR3 loop reads CASSPRDRVYEQYF. DNA for the CDR3: TGTGCCAGCAGCCCCCGGGACAGGGTCTACGAGCAGTACTTC.